This is a list of T cell receptor beta chains from one sample in a study of T and B cells in COVID-19 patients. TCRdb recomputed calls from the multiplex PCR reads with MiXCR, one row per CDR3 protein. The data show approximately 15,000 distinct CDR3 sequences, 29% seen once. Sequenced input: blood. Receptors originate from a human donor who had recovered from COVID-19. Each CDR3 is given with its conserved first and last residue. Each record gives: D gene, clone size, J gene, V gene, CDR3 protein, CDR3 DNA. The D gene is left open where the match is weak. Where a row states a size, it is once, few, many or the class of an expanded clone; other rows omit it.

D: NA; size: few; J: TRBJ1-3; V: TRBV12-3/TRBV12-4; CDR3: CAIRPQASGNTIYF; DNA: TGTGCCATACGGCCCCAAGCCTCTGGAAACACCATATATTTT
D: TRBD1; size: many; J: TRBJ2-3; V: TRBV27; CDR3: CASSLSAQGWSDTQYF; DNA: TGTGCCAGCAGTTTGAGTGCACAGGGGTGGTCAGATACGCAGTATTTT
D: NA; size: medium-sized; J: TRBJ2-2; V: TRBV15; CDR3: CATSPLGPETGELFF; DNA: TGTGCCACCAGCCCCTTGGGACCCGAGACCGGGGAGCTGTTTTTT
D: NA; size: NA; J: TRBJ2-7; V: TRBV20-1; CDR3: CSARTRYYEQYF; DNA: TGCAGTGCCCGGACCAGATACTACGAGCAGTACTTC
D: NA; size: NA; J: TRBJ2-7; V: TRBV11-1; CDR3: CASSLQAGPNYEQYF; DNA: TGTGCCAGCAGCTTGCAGGCGGGACCAAACTACGAGCAGTACTTC
D: NA; size: medium-sized; J: TRBJ2-1; V: TRBV19; CDR3: CASSRDGDWGLDNEQFF; DNA: TGTGCCAGTAGTAGAGACGGGGATTGGGGGTTAGACAATGAGCAGTTCTTC
D: NA; size: few; J: TRBJ2-7; V: TRBV20-1; CDR3: CSAPKGVSTLSYEQYF; DNA: TGCAGTGCTCCCAAAGGGGTCTCTACACTCTCCTACGAGCAGTACTTC
D: TRBD1; size: NA; J: TRBJ2-5; V: TRBV6-2/TRBV6-3; CDR3: CASSVRGLGLETQYF; DNA: TGTGCCAGCAGTGTCAGGGGGTTGGGCCTAGAGACCCAGTACTTC
D: TRBD1; size: NA; J: TRBJ2-2; V: TRBV19; CDR3: CASSGRTGVAGELFF; DNA: TGTGCCAGTAGTGGGCGGACAGGGGTGGCCGGGGAGCTGTTTTTT
D: TRBD1; size: few; J: TRBJ2-4; V: TRBV6-2/TRBV6-3; CDR3: CASSKTGVQNIQYF; DNA: TGTGCCAGCAGTAAGACAGGGGTCCAAAACATTCAGTACTTC
D: TRBD1; size: few; J: TRBJ1-6; V: TRBV30; CDR3: CAWSGQGGPYNSPLHF; DNA: TGTGCCTGGAGTGGACAGGGGGGACCCTATAATTCACCCCTCCACTTT
D: TRBD2; size: few; J: TRBJ2-1; V: TRBV7-6; CDR3: CASRRVREEAEQFF; DNA: TGTGCCAGCAGGAGGGTGCGGGAGGAGGCTGAGCAGTTCTTC
D: NA; size: medium-sized; J: TRBJ2-2; V: TRBV5-4; CDR3: CASSPPGNTGELFF; DNA: TGTGCCAGCAGCCCCCCCGGGAACACCGGGGAGCTGTTTTTT
D: TRBD2; size: few; J: TRBJ2-5; V: TRBV6-5; CDR3: CASSYFARSAGGGTQYF; DNA: TGTGCCAGCAGTTATTTCGCGAGGAGCGCGGGGGGGGGGACCCAGTACTTC
D: TRBD1; size: NA; J: TRBJ2-7; V: TRBV5-1; CDR3: CASSAGTGAYEQYF; DNA: TGCGCCAGCAGTGCCGGGACAGGGGCATATGAGCAGTACTTC
D: NA; size: NA; J: TRBJ1-1; V: TRBV28; CDR3: CASSPLGGARGNTEAFF; DNA: TGTGCCAGCAGTCCCCTAGGGGGGGCCCGTGGGAACACTGAAGCTTTCTTT
D: NA; size: many; J: TRBJ2-3; V: TRBV6-2/TRBV6-3; CDR3: CASSYDSDTQYF; DNA: TGTGCCAGCAGTTACGACAGCGATACGCAGTATTTT
D: NA; size: NA; J: TRBJ1-6; V: TRBV6-5; CDR3: CASRAGRRSPLHF; DNA: TGTGCCAGCAGAGCCGGGCGCCGATCACCCCTCCACTTT
D: TRBD1; size: NA; J: TRBJ1-2; V: TRBV6-2/TRBV6-3; CDR3: CASSYSGQRGYTF; DNA: TGTGCCAGCAGTTATTCGGGACAGCGTGGCTACACCTTC
D: NA; size: many; J: TRBJ1-4; V: TRBV30; CDR3: CAWSRNEKLFF; DNA: TGTGCCTGGAGTAGGAATGAAAAACTGTTTTTT
D: TRBD2; size: NA; J: TRBJ2-7; V: TRBV28; CDR3: CASSVLPSGGDYEQYF; DNA: TGTGCCAGCAGCGTTTTACCTAGCGGGGGAGACTACGAGCAGTACTTC
D: NA; size: few; J: TRBJ1-5; V: TRBV19; CDR3: CASNSGGFYSNQPQHF; DNA: TGTGCCAGTAATTCCGGGGGGTTTTATAGCAATCAGCCCCAGCATTTT
D: TRBD2; size: medium-sized; J: TRBJ2-1; V: TRBV27; CDR3: CASSPWTSGSNEQFF; DNA: TGTGCCAGCAGTCCCTGGACTAGCGGGAGCAATGAGCAGTTCTTC
D: NA; size: once; J: TRBJ1-5; V: TRBV6-6; CDR3: CASSYVGPNTNSNQPQHF; DNA: TGTGCCAGCAGTTACGTAGGACCGAACACGAATAGCAATCAGCCCCAGCATTTT
D: NA; size: NA; J: TRBJ2-7; V: TRBV18; CDR3: CASSETRDTEQYF; DNA: TGTGCCAGCTCAGAAACCCGGGACACTGAGCAGTACTTC
D: NA; size: NA; J: TRBJ1-6; V: TRBV5-6; CDR3: CASSSDTSPLHF; DNA: TGCGCCAGCAGCTCGGACACTTCACCCCTCCACTTT
D: TRBD1; size: NA; J: TRBJ2-2; V: TRBV6-1; CDR3: CASSLLTGGGVELFF; DNA: TGTGCCAGCAGTTTATTGACAGGGGGTGGCGTGGAGCTGTTTTTT
D: NA; size: few; J: TRBJ2-7; V: TRBV5-6; CDR3: CASSSDTDSEQYF; DNA: TGTGCCAGCAGCTCCGATACCGATAGCGAGCAGTACTTC
D: TRBD2; size: NA; J: TRBJ2-1; V: TRBV12-3/TRBV12-4; CDR3: CASSSSGTNEQFF; DNA: TGTGCCAGCAGTTCTAGCGGGACGAATGAGCAGTTCTTC
D: TRBD1; size: NA; J: TRBJ1-2; V: TRBV19; CDR3: CASSIQAGGHGYTF; DNA: TGTGCCAGTAGTATTCAGGCAGGGGGCCATGGCTACACCTTC
D: NA; size: NA; J: TRBJ1-2; V: TRBV30; CDR3: CVLAGGLFGYTF; DNA: TGTGTCTTAGCGGGGGGCCTGTTTGGCTACACCTTC
D: NA; size: few; J: TRBJ1-5; V: TRBV19; CDR3: CATSKRADNQPQHF; DNA: TGTGCCACCTCTAAGAGGGCTGACAATCAGCCCCAGCATTTT
D: NA; size: medium-sized; J: TRBJ2-1; V: TRBV19; CDR3: CASSPRGVTDNEQFF; DNA: TGTGCCAGTAGTCCCAGGGGGGTGACCGACAATGAGCAGTTCTTC
D: NA; size: medium-sized; J: TRBJ2-3; V: TRBV19; CDR3: CASSIALRTDTQYF; DNA: TGTGCCAGTAGTATCGCGCTCCGCACAGATACGCAGTATTTT
D: TRBD1; size: few; J: TRBJ2-2; V: TRBV27; CDR3: CASSPGTGLAGELFF; DNA: TGTGCCAGCAGTCCGGGGACAGGATTGGCCGGGGAGCTGTTTTTT
D: NA; size: many; J: TRBJ2-7; V: TRBV5-6; CDR3: CASSLERSSYEQYF; DNA: TGTGCCAGCAGCTTGGAAAGGAGCTCCTACGAGCAGTACTTC
D: NA; size: NA; J: TRBJ1-1; V: TRBV27; CDR3: CASSPQEKEDNRNTEAFF; DNA: TGTGCCAGCAGTCCTCAGGAAAAAGAGGATAATCGGAACACTGAAGCTTTCTTT
D: TRBD1; size: medium-sized; J: TRBJ2-7; V: TRBV19; CDR3: CASSWDRGSYEQYF; DNA: TGTGCCAGTAGTTGGGACAGGGGGTCCTACGAGCAGTACTTC
D: NA; size: medium-sized; J: TRBJ2-2; V: TRBV30; CDR3: CARTLRNTGELFF; DNA: TGTGCCCGGACTCTGCGGAACACCGGGGAGCTGTTTTTT
D: TRBD1; size: NA; J: TRBJ1-3; V: TRBV13; CDR3: CASSSGTGGLGNTIYF; DNA: TGTGCCAGCAGTTCCGGGACAGGGGGCCTTGGAAACACCATATATTTT
D: NA; size: NA; J: TRBJ2-2; V: TRBV28; CDR3: CASSYTGELFF; DNA: TGTGCCAGCAGCTATACCGGGGAGCTGTTTTTT
D: NA; size: NA; J: TRBJ2-7; V: TRBV20-1; CDR3: CSAPSLEQYF; DNA: TGCAGTGCTCCCTCCCTCGAGCAGTACTTC
D: TRBD1; size: medium-sized; J: TRBJ2-1; V: TRBV19; CDR3: CASSVDRGRLNEQFF; DNA: TGTGCCAGTAGTGTCGACAGGGGGCGCCTTAATGAGCAGTTCTTC
D: NA; size: many; J: TRBJ1-4; V: TRBV27; CDR3: CASSSRQSTNEKLFF; DNA: TGTGCCAGCAGTTCCCGACAGTCAACTAATGAAAAACTGTTTTTT
D: TRBD1; size: few; J: TRBJ1-5; V: TRBV6-2/TRBV6-3; CDR3: CASSYSNSWTGGDQPQHF; DNA: TGTGCCAGCAGTTACTCGAATTCTTGGACAGGGGGTGATCAGCCCCAGCATTTT
D: NA; size: NA; J: TRBJ2-7; V: TRBV5-6; CDR3: CASRPIGSLEQYF; DNA: TGTGCCAGCAGGCCCATCGGATCTTTAGAGCAGTACTTC
D: TRBD2; size: NA; J: TRBJ2-1; V: TRBV13; CDR3: CASSPQLAGYNEQFF; DNA: TGTGCCAGCAGCCCTCAACTAGCGGGCTACAATGAGCAGTTCTTC
D: NA; size: few; J: TRBJ2-1; V: TRBV6-5; CDR3: CASGLGLGNEQFF; DNA: TGTGCCAGCGGACTGGGCCTTGGTAATGAGCAGTTCTTC
D: NA; size: medium-sized; J: TRBJ2-2; V: TRBV19; CDR3: CASSTLFGGELFF; DNA: TGTGCCAGTAGTACCCTCTTCGGCGGGGAGCTGTTTTTT
D: TRBD1; size: medium-sized; J: TRBJ2-3; V: TRBV29-1; CDR3: CSVEVGTGVRTDTQYF; DNA: TGCAGCGTTGAAGTAGGGACAGGGGTACGCACAGATACGCAGTATTTT
D: NA; size: medium-sized; J: TRBJ2-2; V: TRBV5-4; CDR3: CASSSAGTLGGTGELFF; DNA: TGTGCCAGCAGCTCAGCAGGGACTCTCGGTGGGACCGGGGAGCTGTTTTTT
D: TRBD1; size: NA; J: TRBJ2-7; V: TRBV24-1; CDR3: CATSDSRSDRVYEQYF; DNA: TGTGCCACCAGTGATTCTCGATCGGACAGGGTCTACGAGCAGTACTTC
D: NA; size: NA; J: TRBJ1-5; V: TRBV19; CDR3: CASSMIGGLGQPQHF; DNA: TGTGCCAGTAGTATGATCGGTGGCCTGGGTCAGCCCCAGCATTTT
D: NA; size: few; J: TRBJ1-5; V: TRBV24-1; CDR3: CATSDALDRSPQHF; DNA: TGTGCCACCAGTGATGCCCTGGACCGGTCGCCCCAGCATTTT
D: NA; size: NA; J: TRBJ2-7; V: TRBV5-6; CDR3: CASSSSLRLSSYEQYF; DNA: TGTGCCAGCAGCTCTTCCTTGAGGCTGAGCTCCTACGAGCAGTACTTC
D: TRBD2; size: medium-sized; J: TRBJ2-1; V: TRBV19; CDR3: CASSIDSGGSSYNEQFF; DNA: TGTGCCAGTAGTATAGATTCGGGAGGGAGCTCCTACAATGAGCAGTTCTTC
D: TRBD2; size: medium-sized; J: TRBJ2-5; V: TRBV29-1; CDR3: CSVERDGLAQETQYF; DNA: TGCAGCGTGGAAAGGGATGGACTAGCGCAAGAGACCCAGTACTTC